This entry lists 32 T cell receptor beta chains sequenced from one sample in a study of T cells in Graves' hyperthyroidism and ophthalmopathy. The TCR beta CDR3 regions underwent amplification using RNA transcripts as the source. First-round RT-PCR with HTBI primers amplified the TCR CDR3 region. TCRdb reanalysed the multiplex PCR reads using MiXCR and keeps one entry per CDR3 protein. The profile shows roughly 400,000 distinct CDR3 sequences, 15% to 17% of them singletons. Sequencing was done on a sample of blood. The receptors stem from a woman aged 18-29 years with Graves' hyperthyroidism that later progressed to Graves' ophthalmopathy.

This clonotype was seen many times. The J gene is TRBJ2-7, the V gene TRBV20-1, with a possible D match to TRBD2 (6 bases). Germline values: CDR1 DFQATT, CDR2 SNEGSKA (reference sequence). CDR3 length: 19 residues. Trimming took off 0 bases at V and 0 bases at J, with 24 bases between the two ends. The CDR3 coding sequence is TGCAGTGCTAGAGATTTCCGGGAGATGCCTAACTATAGCTCCTACGAGCAGTACTTC. It encodes CSARDFREMPNYSSYEQYF.

In its sample, this clonotype was seen a few times. The genes are TRBV7-6 and TRBJ2-2; TRBD1 matches at 7 bases. The CDR3 runs to 17 residues. Germline CDR1 SGHVS, CDR2 FNYEAQ. V gave up 0 bases and J gave up 3 bases; unmatched junction bases: 7. This chain's CDR3 is CASSLAGDRLDTGELFF. DNA for the CDR3: TGTGCCAGCAGCTTAGCGGGGGACAGATTAGACACCGGGGAGCTGTTTTTT.

This clonotype was recorded many times. The chain has TRBV30 and TRBJ1-1; D ambiguous. CDR1 GTSNPN and CDR2 SVGIG come from the germline V gene (reference sequence). Trimming cost V 0 bases and J 2 bases, with 7 bases left between them. CDR3 length: 13 amino acids. CDR3 sequence (DNA): TGTGCCTGGAGTGTATGGGAAAACACTGAAGCTTTCTTT. Protein product: CAWSVWENTEAFF.

The V call is TRBV5-1, the J call TRBJ2-5; TRBD2 aligns across 7 bases. Germline assignment: CDR1 SGHRS and CDR2 YFSETQ. Trimming cost V 5 bases and J 7 bases; bases outside gene matches: 14. This CDR3 has 15 amino acids. DNA of the CDR3: TGCGCCAGCAGAAAGTCTAGCACACCGGGGGGGACCCAGTACTTC. This codes for CASRKSSTPGGTQYF.

This clonotype was seen at least ten times. The chain employs TRBV10-3 and TRBJ2-1; 7 bases line up with TRBD2. This CDR3 spans 18 amino acids. Germline CDR1 and CDR2: ENHRY and SYGVKD. V gave up 2 bases and J gave up 6 bases; unmatched junction bases: 16. DNA for the CDR3: TGTGCCATCAGTGAGCCGGCAGGACTAGGGCGGAGATCCAATGAGCAGTTCTTC. Protein product: CAISEPAGLGRRSNEQFF.

This clonotype was found many times. The chain combines TRBV30 with TRBJ1-2; D unresolved. This CDR3 contains 11 residues. Germline lookup yields CDR1 GTSNPN and CDR2 SVGIG (reference sequence). With 2 bases removed from V and 7 bases from J, the gap between germline ends came to 8 bases. This CDR3 reads CAWSITSGYTF. The DNA of the CDR3 is TGTGCCTGGAGTATCACGAGTGGCTACACCTTC.

This clonotype came up many times. The chain combines TRBV29-1 with TRBJ1-2, with D perhaps TRBD1 (5 bases). The germline V gene has CDR1 SQVTM and CDR2 ANQGSEA. The CDR3 is made up of 14 amino acids. The V and J ends lost 2 bases and 0 bases respectively, with 10 bases between them. DNA of the CDR3: TGCAGCGTTGAACCCCGAGGGGCTAACTATGGCTACACCTTC. As protein: CSVEPRGANYGYTF.

This clonotype has ten or more counts. The rearrangement joins TRBV6-6 to TRBJ2-5, with a possible D match to TRBD2 (6 bases). Germline V gene data show CDR1 as MNHNY and CDR2 as SVGAGI (reference sequence). The V gene lost 2 bases and the J gene lost 3 bases, with 16 bases spanning the gap. The CDR3 loop spans 16 amino acids. As DNA, the CDR3 is TGTGCCAGCAGTTACCTACATCCCGGGAGTAAAGAGACCCAGTACTTC. The encoded protein is CASSYLHPGSKETQYF.

V and J are TRBV19 and TRBJ1-2, with 7 bases that match TRBD1. Germline-derived CDR1 and CDR2 are LNHDA and SQIVND (reference sequence). V was clipped by 0 bases and J by 4 bases; unmatched bases: 2. This CDR3 spans 14 amino acids. This chain's CDR3 is CASSIEGTAYGYTF. The CDR3 DNA follows: TGTGCCAGTAGTATAGAAGGGACAGCCTATGGCTACACCTTC.

This sequence joins TRBV20-1 and TRBJ1-3, with TRBD1 identical over 7 bases. CDR3 size: 13 residues. Trimming cost V 5 bases and J 8 bases; bases outside gene matches: 9. Looked up from germline, CDR1 is DFQATT and CDR2 is SNEGSKA (reference sequence). CDR3 nucleotides: TGCAGTGCTCGTCGGGACAGAGGGGACACCATATATTTT. It is translated as CSARRDRGDTIYF.

This clonotype was seen ten or more times. The chain is built from TRBV7-2 and TRBJ2-5; tentatively, D is TRBD1 (6 bases). Per the germline V gene, CDR1 is SGHTA and CDR2 is FQGNSA. The V gene lost 2 bases and the J gene lost 6 bases, with 13 bases spanning the gap. The CDR3 runs to 14 residues. CDR3 sequence reads: CASSLSVQGKTQYF. The CDR3 nucleotides read TGTGCCAGCAGCTTATCGGTACAGGGAAAGACCCAGTACTTC.

This clonotype was seen ten or more times. This CDR3 is CASGFGTNDNEQFF. In DNA, the CDR3 is TGTGCTAGTGGTTTTGGAACAAACGACAATGAGCAGTTCTTC. The chain recombines TRBV12-5 with TRBJ2-1; D is ambiguous. The CDR3 totals 14 residues. CDR1 and CDR2 from the germline V gene are LGHNT and FRNRAP. V was clipped by 3 bases and J by 5 bases, with 11 bases between them. The whole variable domain, remainder taken from reference TRBV12-5 and TRBJ2-1, is DARVTQTPRHKVTEMGQEVTMRCQPILGHNTVFWYRQTMMQGLELLAYFRNRAPLDDSGMPKDRFSAEMPDATLATLKIQPSEPRDSAVYFCASGFGTNDNEQFFGPGTRLTVL.

V is TRBV5-1 and J is TRBJ2-3; perhaps TRBD2 as D (5 bases). The CDR3 runs 12 residues. CDR1 and CDR2 from the germline V gene are SGHRS and YFSETQ. Trimming shortened V by 4 bases and J by 6 bases, and 9 bases separated the two germline ends. CDR3 residues: CASSVEDDTQYF. CDR3 nucleotides: TGCGCCAGCAGCGTGGAGGACGATACGCAGTATTTT.

Many counts were recorded for this clonotype. The rearrangement joins TRBV7-9 to TRBJ2-3; D may be TRBD2 (6 bases). The V gene lost 5 bases and the J gene lost 0 bases, with 15 bases spanning the gap. From germline, CDR1 is SEHNR and CDR2 FQNEAQ (reference sequence). This CDR3 spans 16 amino acids. Here the CDR3 reads CASSARRGGSTDTQYF. In DNA form, the CDR3 reads TGTGCCAGCAGCGCCAGGCGGGGCGGGAGCACAGATACGCAGTATTTT.

Many counts were recorded for this clonotype. The V call is TRBV10-3, the J call TRBJ2-3; the D gene is possibly TRBD2 (6 bases). This CDR3 has 15 amino acids. Trimming removed 2 bases at V and 9 bases at J, with 18 bases between. Per the germline V gene, CDR1 is ENHRY and CDR2 is SYGVKD. The CDR3 here is CAISERAGALATQYF. The CDR3 coding sequence is TGTGCCATCAGTGAGAGAGCGGGCGCCTTAGCCACGCAGTATTTT.

This clonotype has a count of ten or more. The rearrangement joins TRBV10-3 to TRBJ2-7; D call uncertain. With 3 bases removed from V and 2 bases from J, the gap between germline ends came to 5 bases. Germline V lookup: CDR1 ENHRY, CDR2 SYGVKD. CDR3 size: 12 residues. The CDR3 region is CAISDTPYEQYF. CDR3 nucleotides: TGTGCCATCAGTGACACCCCCTACGAGCAGTACTTC.

As for this clonotype: At one end, the junction sequence differs from germline, possibly due to a read error. V is TRBV28 and J is TRBJ2-7, with 12 nucleotides matching TRBD1. The CDR3 contains 16 residues. Germline CDR1 and CDR2: MDHEN and SYDVKM. CDR3 nucleotides: TGTGCCAGCAGTTTGGTCGGCGGGGGACAGGGGGCTAGCGGGAGTTTC. This sequence encodes CASSLVGGGQGASGSF.

In this sample, this clonotype turned up many times. J is TRBJ2-1 and V is TRBV2; TRBD1 aligns across 8 bases. With 7 bases clipped from V and 6 bases from J, the junction kept 5 bases outside the gene matches. Germline loops: CDR1 SNHLY, CDR2 FYNNEI. This CDR3 has 13 residues. The CDR3 loop is CASIGQGGNEQFF. For the CDR3, the DNA is TGTGCCAGCATAGGACAGGGTGGCAATGAGCAGTTCTTC. The full variable domain, in which reference TRBV2 and TRBJ2-1 provide the parts outside the CDR3, is EPEVTQTPSHQVTQMGQEVILRCVPISNHLYFYWYRQILGQKVEFLVSFYNNEISEKSEIFDDQFSVERPDGSNFTLKIRSTKLEDSAMYFCASIGQGGNEQFFGPGTRLTVL.

This clonotype was counted many times. This rearrangement joins TRBV24-1 to TRBJ2-3, with a tentative D call TRBD2 (5 bases). The CDR3 totals 13 residues. The V gene's germline CDR1 is KGHDR and CDR2 SFDVKD. V lost 1 base, J lost 8 bases, and 9 bases lay in between. The CDR3 region is CATSDFGDATQYF. The CDR3 region has the DNA TGTGCCACCAGTGATTTCGGGGATGCTACGCAGTATTTT.

The genes are TRBV20-1 and TRBJ1-3; tentative D call: TRBD1 (5 bases). Germline CDR1 DFQATT, CDR2 SNEGSKA (reference sequence). The V end was cut by 0 bases, the J end by 3 bases, with 12 bases between. The CDR3 is 15 residues long. The chain's CDR3 is CSARDKQGGGNTIYF. The CDR3 nucleotides are TGCAGTGCTAGAGATAAGCAGGGAGGTGGAAACACCATATATTTT.

The V gene is TRBV6-1, the J gene TRBJ2-3; 9 bases are shared with TRBD2. Germline loops: CDR1 MNHNS, CDR2 SASEGT. The CDR3 length is 16 residues. Trimming at V came to 6 bases and at J to 2 bases, leaving 9 bases not matched to a gene. The CDR3 loop is CASSSGLARSTDTQYF. The CDR3 DNA is TGTGCCAGCAGCTCCGGACTAGCGAGGTCCACAGATACGCAGTATTTT.

The table lists this clonotype with many counts. This chain connects TRBV7-3 to TRBJ2-2; 7 bases align to TRBD1. The CDR3 has 17 amino acids. CDR1 SGHTA and CDR2 FQGTGA come from the germline V gene. V was pared by 4 bases and J by 12 bases, with 20 bases of the junction left unmatched. CDR3 nucleotide sequence: TGTGCCAGCAGCTCGCAACCCCGGACAGGAGGTCTCCCGAAGCTGTTTTTT. It specifies CASSSQPRTGGLPKLFF.

This clonotype came up a few times. J is TRBJ1-3 and V is TRBV7-2; D call uncertain. The CDR3 loop spans 15 amino acids. V lost 5 bases, J lost 0 bases, and 11 bases lay in between. Germline V CDR1 and CDR2: SGHTA, FQGNSA. The DNA for the CDR3 is TGTGCCAGCAGCCCCGCCAGCTACTCTGGAAACACCATATATTTT. This gives the protein CASSPASYSGNTIYF.

This chain joins TRBV4-3 and TRBJ2-1; D assignment may be TRBD1 or TRBD2 (5 bases each). In germline, CDR1 is LGHNA, CDR2 YSLEER. Trimming cost V 2 bases and J 9 bases, with 8 bases left between them. CDR3 length: 12 amino acids. CDR3 sequence (DNA): TGCGCCAGCAGCCAACGGGGCGGTGAGCAGTTCTTC. Translating it yields CASSQRGGEQFF.

Concerning this clonotype: A read error may be the cause here, since a much bigger clone is one base away. This chain uses TRBV2 with TRBJ1-4; D not resolved. The CDR3 runs to 13 residues. The V and J ends lost 10 bases and 4 bases respectively, with 13 bases between them. Germline V gives CDR1 SNHLY, CDR2 FYNNEI. The CDR3 is CANRPAGNEKLFF. CDR3 DNA: TGTGCCAACAGACCCGCGGGTAATGAAAAACTGTTTTTT.

A note on this clonotype: One end of the junction does not line up with germline, which may come from a read error. The V call is TRBV20-1, the J call TRBJ2-1; D not certain. The CDR3 has 14 residues. The V gene's germline CDR1 is DFQATT and CDR2 SNEGSKA (reference sequence). In nucleotides, the CDR3 is TGCAGTGCTAGAGAGGGCGCTTCATACAATAAGCAGTTCTTC. It translates to CSAREGASYNKQFF.

The CDR3 sequence is CASSPRGEGSYNEQFF. The CDR3 DNA is TGTGCCAGCAGCCCTCGCGGCGAAGGCTCCTACAATGAGCAGTTCTTC. This chain connects TRBV7-9 to TRBJ2-1; D uncertain. V lost 5 bases and J lost 0, with 14 bases in between. This CDR3 spans 16 amino acids. Germline CDR1 SEHNR, CDR2 FQNEAQ (reference sequence).

Ten or more counts support this clonotype. The chain has TRBV3-1 and TRBJ2-3; D is unresolved. Germline V gene lookup returns CDR1 LGHDT and CDR2 YNNKEL (reference sequence). The CDR3 contains 15 residues. Trimming pared 4 bases from V and 6 bases from J, leaving 17 bases between. The CDR3 loop reads CASSPSALLRDTQYF. The CDR3 DNA follows: TGTGCCAGCAGCCCCTCGGCCCTCCTTCGCGATACGCAGTATTTT.

At least ten counts were recorded for this clonotype. The chain carries TRBV28 and TRBJ2-5, with D possibly matching TRBD2 (6 bases). The CDR3 extends over 16 amino acids. CDR1 is MDHEN, CDR2 SYDVKM, per germline. The ends were cut back, 4 bases at V and 12 bases at J, with 27 bases in the middle. CDR3 bases: TGTGCCAGCAGTTCCCTGGGGGGAGCACCGGGCGCAAGGAAGTACTTC. This sequence encodes CASSSLGGAPGARKYF.

The chain uses TRBV6-2 or TRBV6-3 and TRBJ2-3; no clear D. This CDR3 is 14 amino acids long. V gave up 3 bases and J gave up 2 bases, with 9 bases separating them. CDR1 is MNHEY, CDR2 SVGEGT, per germline. In DNA form, the CDR3 reads TGTGCCAGCAGTTATTTTCGTGACACAGATACGCAGTATTTT. It translates to CASSYFRDTDTQYF.

At least ten counts were recorded for this clonotype. The chain combines TRBV12-3 or TRBV12-4 with TRBJ2-5; the D call may be TRBD1 or TRBD2 (6 bases each). The V gene lost 2 bases and the J gene lost 5 bases, with 12 bases spanning the gap. The CDR3 length is 14 residues. Here the CDR3 DNA reads TGTGCCAGCAGTTTATTGGGGGCGGGGGAGACCCAGTACTTC. Its protein is CASSLLGAGETQYF.

This clonotype was counted at least ten times. CDR3 sequence: CASSLSSRTGGEGEKLFF. The CDR3 nucleotides read TGTGCCAGCAGTTTATCGAGTAGGACAGGGGGCGAGGGTGAAAAACTGTTTTTT. V gene TRBV27 combines with J gene TRBJ1-4; the match to TRBD1 covers 11 bases. Trimming removed 0 bases from V and 7 bases from J; junction bases left unmatched: 10. The germline V gene has CDR1 MNHEY and CDR2 SMNVEV (reference sequence). The CDR3 totals 18 residues.